This entry concerns a single TCR beta chain. The antigen is not known. Germline V gene sequence: CDR1 SEHNR, CDR2 FQNEAQ (reference sequence). Trimming shortened V by 8 bases and J by 5 bases, and 12 bases separated the two germline ends. There are 12 residues in the CDR3. PCR was performed using 60 Vbeta and 13 Jbeta primers. Sequencing was performed with immunoSEQ multiplex PCR; in TCRdb, only in-frame clones are kept and a portion is missing. Here the sample spans some 170,000 clones, roughly 80% being singletons. The data originate from a study of cytomegalovirus exposure and HLA in healthy donors. Study-wide findings and caveats: The likely explanation for a cluster of highly shared sequence variants was sequencing artifact. Based on reports, TCR beta sequences accurately predicted HLA-A and HLA-B alleles for most subjects. A later analysis linked a missense variant in DCLRE1C to the trimming of TCR beta V and J genes. Compared with the roughly 700-donor mean, an Asian-associated ancestry cluster reportedly had fewer N-insertions, according to a later analysis.

V usage is TRBV7-9 and J usage is TRBJ2-5; the D is unclear. The specimen sequenced was PBMCs. This clonotype originated in a woman aged 25 to 39 in good health and CMV-seropositive. The CDR3 region has the DNA TGTGCCAGCGCCCAAGGAGAGGAGACCCAGTACTTC. Protein product: CASAQGEETQYF.